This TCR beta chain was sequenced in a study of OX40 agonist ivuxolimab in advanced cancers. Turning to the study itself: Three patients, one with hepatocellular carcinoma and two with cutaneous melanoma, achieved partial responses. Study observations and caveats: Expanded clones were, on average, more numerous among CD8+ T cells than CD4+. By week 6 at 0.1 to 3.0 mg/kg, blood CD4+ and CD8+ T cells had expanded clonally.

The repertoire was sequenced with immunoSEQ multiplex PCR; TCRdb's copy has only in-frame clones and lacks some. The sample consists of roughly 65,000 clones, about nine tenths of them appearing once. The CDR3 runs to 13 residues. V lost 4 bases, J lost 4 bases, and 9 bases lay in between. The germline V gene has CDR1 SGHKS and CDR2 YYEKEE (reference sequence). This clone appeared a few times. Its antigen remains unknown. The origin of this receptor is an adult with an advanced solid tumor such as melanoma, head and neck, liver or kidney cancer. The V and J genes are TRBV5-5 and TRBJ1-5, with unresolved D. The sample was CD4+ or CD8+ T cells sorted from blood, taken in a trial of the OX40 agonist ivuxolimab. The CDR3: CASSPGLNQPQHF. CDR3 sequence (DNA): TGTGCCAGCAGCCCTGGTTTGAATCAGCCCCAGCATTTT.